The next 30 T cell receptor beta chains were all read from a single sample in a study of Graves' ophthalmopathy and Graves' hyperthyroidism. The study amplified TCR beta CDR3 regions using RNA transcripts. HTBI primers were employed in first-round RT-PCR, then a second-round multiplex PCR followed. One entry per CDR3 protein, called by TCRdb with MiXCR from the multiplex PCR reads. The sample holds fewer than 650,000 distinct CDR3 sequences, 22% seen once. The sample was peripheral blood. Source of these receptors: a woman between 18 and 29 years old with stable Graves' hyperthyroidism. Some clones in this sample may be carry-over from other donors' samples.

The sample holds a few counts of this clonotype. This sequence joins TRBV11-1 and TRBJ2-7; 9 nucleotides line up with TRBD1. The germline CDR1 and CDR2 sequences are SGHAT and FQDESV (reference sequence). V shed 5 bases and J 5 bases; nucleotides not matched to a gene: 16. The CDR3 length is 17 residues. Here the CDR3 reads CASSKHLGDRVPHEQYF. Here the CDR3 DNA reads TGTGCCAGCAGCAAGCACCTGGGGGACAGGGTCCCCCACGAGCAGTACTTC.

Notes on this clonotype: Given a much more abundant clone one base away, this may be a read error. The chain recombines TRBV6-2 or TRBV6-3 with TRBJ2-2, with D possibly being TRBD1 (6 bases). V lost 9 bases and J lost 0, with 8 bases in between. Germline CDR1 reads MNHEY; CDR2 reads SVGEGT. This CDR3 has 13 amino acids. CDR3 bases: TGTGCCAGTCACAGGGCGAACACCGGGGAGCTGTTTTTT. Its protein is CASHRANTGELFF.

This clonotype occurred many times. The CDR3 nucleotides read TGTGCCAGCAGTTTGTTAGTCGACGAGCAGTACTTC. Translation: CASSLLVDEQYF. The chain has TRBV28 and TRBJ2-7; D remains unclear. V was cut by 3 bases and J by 5 bases, with 8 bases left in between. The CDR3 runs to 12 residues. The germline CDR1 and CDR2 sequences are MDHEN and SYDVKM.

This clonotype was counted many times. The chain employs TRBV12-3 or TRBV12-4 and TRBJ1-1; D uncertain. V dropped 6 bases and J dropped 4 bases, with 15 bases sitting between them. The CDR3 has 14 amino acids. CDR3 sequence reads: CASRPPRRSTEAFF. In DNA form, the CDR3 reads TGTGCCAGCAGGCCACCAAGAAGGAGCACTGAAGCTTTCTTT.

This clonotype was seen many times. The genes are TRBV7-9 and TRBJ1-2; D is uncertain. The CDR3 has 12 residues. Trimming pared 4 bases from V and 5 bases from J, leaving 8 bases between. From germline, CDR1 is SEHNR and CDR2 FQNEAQ (reference sequence). DNA of the CDR3: TGTGCCAGCAGCTCCGAGCTTTATGGCTACACCTTC. Its protein product is CASSSELYGYTF. Full variable domain (outside the CDR3, taken from reference TRBV7-9 and TRBJ1-2): DTGVSQNPRHKITKRGQNVTFRCDPISEHNRLYWYRQTLGQGPEFLTYFQNEAQLEKSRLLSDRFSAERPKGSFSTLEIQRTEQGDSAMYLCASSSELYGYTFGSGTRLTVV.

This clonotype has just a few counts. The V call is TRBV5-6, the J call TRBJ1-2; D is possibly TRBD1 (6 bases). CDR3 length equals 14 residues. Trimming shortened V by 4 bases and J by 7 bases, and 17 bases separated the two germline ends. CDR1 is SGHDT, CDR2 YYEEEE, per germline. The CDR3 coding sequence is TGTGCCAGCAGCCACCTTGAGGGGGTGGGTGGCTACACCTTC. As protein: CASSHLEGVGGYTF.

This sequence joins TRBV2 and TRBJ1-5, with D perhaps TRBD1 (6 bases). Germline V gene lookup returns CDR1 SNHLY and CDR2 FYNNEI. The CDR3 has 15 residues. The V gene lost 6 bases and the J gene lost 1 base, with 13 bases spanning the gap. For the CDR3, the DNA is TGTGCCAGCAGGGCACAGGGAGGGAGCAATCAGCCCCAGCATTTT. Translating it yields CASRAQGGSNQPQHF.

This clonotype was seen many times. The chain uses TRBV6-2 or TRBV6-3 and TRBJ1-5; D gene unclear. The V gene's germline CDR1 is MNHEY and CDR2 SVGEGT. The germline V and J ends were trimmed by 4 bases and 4 bases, with 14 bases remaining between them. The CDR3 spans 15 residues. This CDR3 reads CASSSRPGENQPQHF. The CDR3 nucleotides are TGTGCCAGCAGTTCCCGTCCCGGGGAAAATCAGCCCCAGCATTTT.

This clonotype was counted many times. The chain joins TRBV19 to TRBJ1-5, with D perhaps matching TRBD1 (6 bases). V was clipped by 6 bases and J by 5 bases, with 14 bases between them. Germline V CDR1 and CDR2: LNHDA, SQIVND (reference sequence). The CDR3 is 14 amino acids. The CDR3 reads CASRGGHNHQPQHF. DNA for the CDR3: TGTGCCAGTAGAGGGGGACATAACCATCAGCCCCAGCATTTT.

The rearrangement links TRBV7-2 to TRBJ2-7; TRBD1 is a possible D gene (5 bases). CDR3 length equals 13 residues. V gave up 4 bases and J gave up 7 bases, with 14 bases separating them. The germline V gene encodes CDR1 SGHTA and CDR2 FQGNSA. The CDR3 is CASSSRTSGEQYF. In DNA, the CDR3 is TGTGCCAGCAGCTCCCGGACCTCAGGGGAGCAGTACTTC.

The rearrangement uses TRBV30 and TRBJ1-1, with D possibly matching TRBD1 (6 bases). Germline V gives CDR1 GTSNPN, CDR2 SVGIG (reference sequence). V was clipped by 5 bases and J by 1 base, with 20 bases between them. The CDR3 is made up of 16 amino acids. CDR3 in DNA: TGTGCCTGGCCTAGCTCCCGGGTGGGGGCGAACACTGAAGCTTTCTTT. Translation: CAWPSSRVGANTEAFF.

This clonotype came up once. This chain joins TRBV5-1 and TRBJ2-6, with 9 positions matching TRBD2. This CDR3 is built from 16 residues. Germline V gene sequence: CDR1 SGHRS, CDR2 YFSETQ. V lost 1 base and J lost 2; bases outside the gene matches: 1. The CDR3 protein is CASSLLAGPGANVLTF. CDR3 in DNA: TGCGCCAGCAGCTTGCTAGCGGGACCTGGGGCCAACGTCCTGACTTTC.

The rearrangement links TRBV2 to TRBJ1-5; possibly TRBD1 for D (5 bases). CDR3 length: 10 amino acids. Germline V gene sequence: CDR1 SNHLY, CDR2 FYNNEI. V was cut by 8 bases and J by 8 bases, with 7 bases left in between. This CDR3 reads CASGGEPQHF. CDR3 nucleotides: TGTGCCAGCGGGGGGGAGCCCCAGCATTTT.

This clonotype was seen just once. V is TRBV29-1 and J is TRBJ1-5; 9 nucleotides agree with TRBD1. The junction had 2 bases not matched to a gene; V was cut back by 4 bases and J by 1 base. CDR3 length equals 14 residues. CDR1 is SQVTM, CDR2 ANQGSEA, per germline. The CDR3: CSVGGQGSNQPQHF. The CDR3 bases are TGCAGCGTTGGGGGACAGGGAAGCAATCAGCCCCAGCATTTT.

This clonotype was recorded at least ten times. The chain links TRBV4-1 to TRBJ2-7, with D unclear. The V end lost 1 base, the J end lost 4 bases, and 8 bases lay between the germline ends. This CDR3 contains 13 residues. The germline V gene has CDR1 MGHRA and CDR2 YSYEKL. CDR3: CASSQVRAYEQYF. Written as DNA, the CDR3 is TGCGCCAGCAGCCAAGTTCGAGCTTACGAGCAGTACTTC.

The chain uses TRBV6-1 and TRBJ2-5; TRBD2 aligns across 10 bases. V was pared by 2 bases and J by 5 bases, with 8 bases of the junction left unmatched. Germline assignment: CDR1 MNHNS and CDR2 SASEGT. The CDR3 is made up of 16 amino acids. CDR3 loop: CASSERVSSGSETQYF. CDR3 DNA sequence: TGTGCCAGCAGTGAACGGGTCTCTAGCGGGAGTGAGACCCAGTACTTC.

This clonotype was recorded at least ten times. The chain carries TRBV10-1 and TRBJ2-2; tentatively, D is TRBD1 (5 bases). CDR3 length: 13 residues. Looked up from germline, CDR1 is WNHNN and CDR2 is SYGVQD (reference sequence). V was clipped by 6 bases and J by 5 bases, with 10 bases between them. CDR3 in DNA: TGCGCCAGCAGCCGCCCAGGGACCGGGGAGCTGTTTTTT. Its translation is CASSRPGTGELFF.

This clonotype was observed at least ten times. J is TRBJ2-7 and V is TRBV7-9, with TRBD2 matching 9 bases. Germline V gene lookup returns CDR1 SEHNR and CDR2 FQNEAQ (reference sequence). The V and J ends lost 3 bases and 5 bases, in that order; junction bases with no gene match: 5. The length of the CDR3 is 14 residues. CDR3 sequence: CASSFLERGDEQYF. As DNA, the CDR3 is TGTGCCAGCAGCTTCCTCGAGCGGGGGGACGAGCAGTACTTC.

This clonotype was picked up many times. V gene TRBV12-3 or TRBV12-4 combines with J gene TRBJ1-2, with D perhaps matching TRBD1 (6 bases). V lost 5 bases and J 4 bases, leaving 14 bases between the germline ends. The CDR3 runs 14 residues. CDR3 residues: CASSQQGVGYGYTF. For the CDR3, the DNA is TGTGCCAGCAGTCAACAGGGAGTTGGCTATGGCTACACCTTC.

This clonotype was recorded at least ten times. The rearrangement links TRBV2 to TRBJ2-7, with D tentatively TRBD1 (5 bases). The CDR3 sequence is 12 residues long. CDR1 and CDR2 (germline): SNHLY, FYNNEI. Trimming pared 7 bases from V and 1 base from J, leaving 8 bases between. CDR3 region: CASTRVSYEQYF. For the CDR3, the DNA is TGTGCCAGCACCAGGGTTTCCTACGAGCAGTACTTC.

This clonotype was detected ten times or more. The V call is TRBV11-2, the J call TRBJ1-3, with D unresolved. This CDR3 is 18 amino acids long. Germline V gene data show CDR1 as SGHAT and CDR2 as FQNNGV. V lost 4 bases to trimming and J lost 0 bases, with 19 bases between them. CDR3 DNA: TGTGCCAGCAGCTCACGAGGTAGAGCTGGGAGCTCTGGAAACACCATATATTTT. It yields the protein CASSSRGRAGSSGNTIYF. Looking up the rest from reference TRBV11-2 and TRBJ1-3 gives the full variable domain: EAGVAQSPRYKIIEKRQSVAFWCNPISGHATLYWYQQILGQGPKLLIQFQNNGVVDDSQLPKDRFSAERLKGVDSTLKIQPAKLEDSAVYLCASSSRGRAGSSGNTIYFGEGSWLTVV.

J is TRBJ2-5 and V is TRBV20-1, with a tentative D call TRBD1 (6 bases). This CDR3 has 13 residues. CDR1 and CDR2 from the germline V gene are DFQATT and SNEGSKA (reference sequence). Trimming cost V 0 bases and J 5 bases, with 10 bases left between them. CDR3 sequence reads: CSARDGGAETQYF. The CDR3 DNA sequence: TGCAGTGCTAGAGATGGGGGCGCCGAGACCCAGTACTTC.

This clonotype has ten or more counts. V and J are TRBV12-3 or TRBV12-4 and TRBJ2-5; weak D call: TRBD1 (6 bases). The CDR3 extends over 14 amino acids. V was shortened by 6 bases and J by 3 bases, with 14 bases between the two germline ends. The CDR3 here is CASRLMDSEETQYF. CDR3 DNA: TGTGCCAGCAGATTGATGGACAGCGAAGAGACCCAGTACTTC.

This clonotype was counted at least ten times. The chain links TRBV7-2 to TRBJ2-7, with TRBD2 matching over 7 bases. Per the germline V gene, CDR1 is SGHTA and CDR2 is FQGNSA. This CDR3 contains 13 residues. V shed 7 bases, J shed 0 bases, and the junction held 3 bases outside the gene matches. CDR3: CASKIAGSYEQYF. DNA for the CDR3: TGTGCCAGCAAGATAGCGGGCTCCTACGAGCAGTACTTC.

Many counts were recorded for this clonotype. The V call is TRBV28, the J call TRBJ1-1; D possibly corresponds to TRBD1 (6 bases). In germline, CDR1 is MDHEN, CDR2 SYDVKM. The CDR3 consists of 17 residues. Trimming removed 2 bases from V and 4 bases from J, with 20 bases in between. Here the CDR3 reads CASSLRGVYQLRTEAFF. The DNA of the CDR3 is TGTGCCAGCAGTTTAAGGGGGGTTTACCAACTACGCACTGAAGCTTTCTTT.

This clonotype was observed a handful of times. J is TRBJ1-1 and V is TRBV6-2 or TRBV6-3; D possibly corresponds to TRBD1 (6 bases). V was trimmed by 6 bases and J by 10 bases, leaving 33 bases between them. Germline loops: CDR1 MNHEY, CDR2 SVGEGT. CDR3 length: 18 residues. Here the CDR3 DNA reads TGTGCCAGCAGATCCTCCGGGACAAAGGTCCCCCGGACCTTTGGAGCTTTCTTT. Amino acid sequence: CASRSSGTKVPRTFGAFF.

This clonotype was seen a few times. This chain connects TRBV10-3 to TRBJ2-5, with a possible D match to TRBD1 (6 bases). The CDR3 runs 12 residues. From germline, CDR1 is ENHRY and CDR2 SYGVKD. The V and J ends lost 8 bases and 6 bases respectively, with 13 bases between them. In DNA, the CDR3 is TGTGCCATCGGTACAGGGAAAAAGACCCAGTACTTC. Translating gives CAIGTGKKTQYF.

This clonotype showed up many times. The chain employs TRBV15 and TRBJ1-1, with 7 bases matching TRBD1. CDR1 and CDR2 from the germline V gene are LNHNV and YYDKDF (reference sequence). The CDR3 extends over 15 amino acids. Losses at the gene ends were 1 base for V and 3 bases for J; bases not matched to a gene: 5. The CDR3 DNA reads as TGTGCCACCAGCAGAGCTTCCGACAGGGACACTGAAGCTTTCTTT. It yields the protein CATSRASDRDTEAFF. Drawing the rest from reference TRBV15 and TRBJ1-1, the complete variable domain is DAMVIQNPRYQVTQFGKPVTLSCSQTLNHNVMYWYQQKSSQAPKLLFHYYDKDFNNEADTPDNFQSRRPNTSFCFLDIRSPGLGDTAMYLCATSRASDRDTEAFFGQGTRLTVV.

Many counts were recorded for this clonotype. V gene TRBV15 combines with J gene TRBJ1-6, with D possibly matching TRBD1 (6 bases). The length of the CDR3 is 12 residues. Trimming cost V 1 base and J 11 bases, with 6 bases left between them. Germline V gene data show CDR1 as LNHNV and CDR2 as YYDKDF (reference sequence). CDR3 protein: CATSRGQAPLHF. The CDR3 region has the DNA TGTGCCACCAGCAGAGGACAGGCACCCCTCCACTTT. Full variable domain (missing parts from reference TRBV15 and TRBJ1-6): DAMVIQNPRYQVTQFGKPVTLSCSQTLNHNVMYWYQQKSSQAPKLLFHYYDKDFNNEADTPDNFQSRRPNTSFCFLDIRSPGLGDTAMYLCATSRGQAPLHFGNGTRLTVT.

Ten or more counts support this clonotype. The chain is built from TRBV15 and TRBJ2-2; 7 bases fit TRBD1. J was trimmed by 3 bases and V by 6 bases; bases with no gene match: 4. The CDR3 length is 14 residues. Germline CDR1 and CDR2: LNHNV and YYDKDF (reference sequence). CDR3 bases: TGTGCCACCAGAGACAGGGTACACACCGGGGAGCTGTTTTTT. The encoded protein is CATRDRVHTGELFF.